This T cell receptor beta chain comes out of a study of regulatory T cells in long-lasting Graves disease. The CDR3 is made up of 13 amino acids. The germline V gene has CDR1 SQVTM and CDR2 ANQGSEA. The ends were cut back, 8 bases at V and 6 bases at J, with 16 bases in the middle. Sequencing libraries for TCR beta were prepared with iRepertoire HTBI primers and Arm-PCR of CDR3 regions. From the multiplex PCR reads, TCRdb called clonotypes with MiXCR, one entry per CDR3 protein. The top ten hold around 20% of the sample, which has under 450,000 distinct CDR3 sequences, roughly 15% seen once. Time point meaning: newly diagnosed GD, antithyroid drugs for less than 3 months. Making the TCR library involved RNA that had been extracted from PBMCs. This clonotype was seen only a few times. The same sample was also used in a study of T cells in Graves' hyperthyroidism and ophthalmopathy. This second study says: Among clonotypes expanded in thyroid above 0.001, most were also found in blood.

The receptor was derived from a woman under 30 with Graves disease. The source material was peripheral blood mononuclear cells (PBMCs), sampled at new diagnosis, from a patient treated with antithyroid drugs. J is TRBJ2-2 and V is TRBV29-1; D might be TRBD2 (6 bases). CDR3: CSIPGGDPGELFF. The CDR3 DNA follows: TGCAGCATCCCGGGCGGGGACCCCGGGGAGCTGTTTTTT.